This T cell receptor (beta chain) was identified in a study of identifying expanded T cells in peripheral blood. As to this clone: The antigen remains undetermined.

V gave up 2 bases and J gave up 6 bases, with 14 bases separating them. The germline CDR1 and CDR2 sequences are MDHEN and SYDVKM. CDR3 length equals 15 residues. No infections or other immune events were documented during collection. Study-wide findings and caveats: Approximately two-week clone count variance significantly increased as total template count grew. Differentially abundant clones: 0.95 to 1.5 between replicates, about 16 at around 15 days, 19 to 20 at four.

Using immunoSEQ multiplex PCR, the repertoire was profiled, and TCRdb retains in-frame clones only, with some absent. This table holds about 89,000 clones, approximately 89% found once. The sequenced material came from blood. J is TRBJ1-5 and V is TRBV28; possible D gene TRBD1, 6 bases. This TCR came from a person aged 18 to 75 in good health. CDR3 in amino acids: CASSLPSKGGQPQHF. As DNA, the CDR3 is TGTGCCAGCAGTTTACCCTCAAAAGGGGGTCAGCCCCAGCATTTT.